Below, one T cell receptor (beta chain) is given with its context. The entry originates in a study of cytomegalovirus exposure and HLA in healthy donors. The table came from immunoSEQ multiplex PCR; TCRdb's copy has only in-frame clones and leaves some out. The table lists under 150,000 clones, roughly nine tenths of them singletons. Among the approximately 130 subjects of the validation cohort, separate from the roughly 650-subject first cohort, were the donors. Germline V CDR1 and CDR2: SGHVS, FNYEAQ. J was trimmed by 8 bases and V by 1 base; bases with no gene match: 6. The CDR3 length is 15 residues.

This chain links TRBV7-6 with TRBJ2-1; 9 bases agree with TRBD2. This TCR was recovered from a man in his late teens or twenties in good health and CMV-seronegative. Sequencing was carried out using PBMCs. This CDR3 is CASSLDLAGRDEQFF. CDR3 sequence (DNA): TGTGCCAGCAGCTTAGACCTAGCGGGAAGGGATGAGCAGTTCTTC. Full variable domain (outside the CDR3, taken from reference TRBV7-6 and TRBJ2-1): GAGVSQSPRYKVTKRGQDVALRCDPISGHVSLYWYRQALGQGPEFLTYFNYEAQQDKSGLPNDRFSAERPEGSISTLTIQRTEQRDSAMYRCASSLDLAGRDEQFFGPGTRLTVL.